Listed here are 4 T cell receptor beta chains from one sample, sequenced in a study of technical replicates of blood from a handful of donors. TCRdb's copy holds only in-frame clones and misses some; the assay was immunoSEQ multiplex PCR. The sample records about 100,000 clones, 95% being singletons. Sequencing was done on a sample of T cells isolated from PBMCs. These receptors were collected from a human donor in good health.

This chain's CDR3 is CASGEVGTDTQYF. The CDR3 nucleotides read TGTGCCAGCGGAGAAGTTGGGACAGATACGCAGTATTTT. J is TRBJ2-3 and V is TRBV7-2; D not resolved. CDR3 length: 13 residues. The V gene's germline CDR1 is SGHTA and CDR2 FQGNSA. V lost 8 bases to trimming and J lost 3 bases, with 12 bases between them.

The gene calls are TRBV21-1 and TRBJ1-1; TRBD1, the table's D call, lacks a check against the DNA. TRBV21-1 is a known pseudogene. This CDR3 region has 16 residues. CDR3 DNA sequence: TGTGCCAGCAGCAAAGTCAGCAGGGCCATGAACACTGAAGCTTTCTTT. Its protein product is CASSKVSRAMNTEAFF.

This clone was counted once. The genes are TRBV28 and TRBJ2-3, with 8 bases identical to TRBD2. Per the germline V gene, CDR1 is MDHEN and CDR2 is SYDVKM. V lost 6 bases, J lost 0 bases, and 8 bases stayed unmatched. The CDR3 is made up of 16 amino acids. DNA for the CDR3: TGTGCCAGCAGAACCGGGAGGGCCTTAAGCACAGATACGCAGTATTTT. Protein product: CASRTGRALSTDTQYF.

V usage is TRBV27 and J usage is TRBJ2-7; D perhaps matches TRBD2 (7 bases). The germline V gene encodes CDR1 MNHEY and CDR2 SMNVEV (reference sequence). The CDR3 runs 14 residues. Trimming pared 8 bases from V and 6 bases from J, leaving 20 bases between. The CDR3, as DNA: TGTGCCAGCGGACTTTGGGGGGGGCAGGGCGAGCAGTACTTC. Translation: CASGLWGGQGEQYF.